This passage covers 13 T cell receptor beta chains from one sample sequenced in a study of T cells in Graves' hyperthyroidism and ophthalmopathy. What was amplified from RNA transcripts were TCR beta CDR3 regions. The HTBI primer set drove a first-round RT-PCR of the TCR CDR3. One entry per CDR3 protein, called by TCRdb with MiXCR from the multiplex PCR reads. The sample consists of about 400,000 distinct CDR3 sequences, 15% to 17% of them appearing once. What was sequenced was blood. Receptors were obtained from a woman aged 18-29 years with Graves' hyperthyroidism that later progressed to Graves' ophthalmopathy.

The gene calls are TRBV12-3 or TRBV12-4 and TRBJ2-2; weak D call: TRBD1 (6 bases). The CDR3 is 15 residues long. Trimming removed 5 bases from V and 3 bases from J, with 13 bases in between. The CDR3 nucleotides read TGTGCCAGCAGTCGCCTCGACAGGTACACCGGGGAGCTGTTTTTT. This sequence encodes CASSRLDRYTGELFF.

This clonotype was found many times. J is TRBJ1-5 and V is TRBV27, with D uncertain. The germline V gene encodes CDR1 MNHEY and CDR2 SMNVEV (reference sequence). V was pared by 6 bases and J by 7 bases, with 19 bases between. This CDR3 has 15 residues. CDR3 sequence reads: CASSSARATRQPQHF. DNA of the CDR3: TGTGCCAGCAGCTCCGCCCGGGCCACGAGGCAGCCCCAGCATTTT.

Many counts were recorded for this clonotype. The gene calls are TRBV2 and TRBJ2-7, with D tentatively TRBD2 (6 bases). V was pared by 5 bases and J by 6 bases, with 17 bases between. CDR1 and CDR2 from the germline V gene are SNHLY and FYNNEI. This CDR3 has 14 residues. For the CDR3, the DNA is TGTGCCAGCAGTATCCCCCTACTAGCCGGCGAGCAGTACTTC. Translating gives CASSIPLLAGEQYF.

A word on this clonotype: With a much larger clone just one base away, this may be a read error. The chain uses TRBV2 and TRBJ2-1; D might be TRBD2 (6 bases). The CDR3 is 17 residues long. The V end lost 4 bases, the J end lost 0 bases, and 16 bases lay between the germline ends. Germline lookup yields CDR1 SNHLY and CDR2 FYNNEI. The CDR3 loop reads CASSVSNRDSSYNEQFF. The CDR3 DNA sequence: TGTGCCAGCAGTGTAAGTAATAGGGACTCCTCCTACAATGAGCAGTTCTTC. Using reference TRBV2 and TRBJ2-1 for the parts outside the CDR3, the full variable domain is EPEVTQTPSHQVTQMGQEVILRCVPISNHLYFYWYRQILGQKVEFLVSFYNNEISEKSEIFDDQFSVERPDGSNFTLKIRSTKLEDSAMYFCASSVSNRDSSYNEQFFGPGTRLTVL.

This clonotype occurred a few times. The CDR3 carries no conserved terminal phenylalanine or tryptophan, so it likely arises from a read error. The chain combines TRBV12-3 or TRBV12-4 with TRBJ1-1, with D tentatively TRBD1 (5 bases). The CDR3 is 12 residues long. The ends were cut back, 6 bases at V and 5 bases at J, with 10 bases in the middle. CDR3 sequence (DNA): TGTGCCAGCAGCCTAAAGGGGACTGAAGCTTTCCTT. The encoded protein is CASSLKGTEAFL.

This clonotype was counted ten times or more. The chain joins TRBV20-1 to TRBJ2-1; TRBD2 matches 15 bases. Germline V CDR1 and CDR2: DFQATT, SNEGSKA (reference sequence). The V and J ends lost 5 bases and 2 bases, in that order; junction bases with no gene match: 10. CDR3 length: 18 residues. The DNA of the CDR3 is TGCAGTGCTCGGACGCGTAGGACTAGCGGGAGGGCCTACAATGAGCAGTTCTTC. Its translation: CSARTRRTSGRAYNEQFF.

This clonotype was seen many times. This chain uses TRBV7-9 with TRBJ2-7; 8 nucleotides match TRBD2. The ends lost 1 base at V and 5 bases at J; junction bases unmatched: 7. Germline V lookup: CDR1 SEHNR, CDR2 FQNEAQ (reference sequence). This CDR3 region has 15 residues. DNA of the CDR3: TGTGCCAGCAGCTTAGGTCCCGGGACTAGGGACGAGCAGTACTTC. Translation gives CASSLGPGTRDEQYF.

There are many counts of this clonotype. V is TRBV27 and J is TRBJ2-1; 9 nucleotides agree with TRBD2. After removal of 3 bases from V and 9 bases from J, the junction contained 6 bases not matched to a gene. Germline V gene lookup returns CDR1 MNHEY and CDR2 SMNVEV (reference sequence). CDR3 size: 14 residues. This chain's CDR3 is CASSFAGGPVEQFF. DNA of the CDR3: TGTGCCAGCAGTTTTGCGGGAGGGCCTGTTGAGCAGTTCTTC.

This clonotype was seen many times. The chain is built from TRBV20-1 and TRBJ2-5; D is uncertain. Germline values: CDR1 DFQATT, CDR2 SNEGSKA (reference sequence). Trimming left V 6 bases short and J 5 bases short, with 10 bases between. This CDR3 region has 11 residues. DNA of the CDR3: TGCAGTGCCCAAGTATCCGAGACCCAGTACTTC. It is translated as CSAQVSETQYF.

About this clonotype itself: Given a much more abundant clone one base away, this may be a read error. The J gene is TRBJ2-7, the V gene TRBV18, with 7 bases identical to TRBD1. Germline V gene lookup returns CDR1 KGHSH and CDR2 LQKENI. The V gene end was trimmed by 3 bases and the J gene end by 5 bases; junction bases not matched to a gene: 7. The CDR3 is 14 amino acids. The CDR3 loop reads CASSPSGGVNEQYF. As DNA, the CDR3 is TGTGCCAGCTCACCCTCAGGGGGTGTAAACGAGCAGTACTTC.

This clonotype was detected only a few times. The V and J genes are TRBV18 and TRBJ2-7; D is possibly TRBD1 (6 bases). The germline gives CDR1 KGHSH, CDR2 LQKENI. This CDR3 is built from 15 residues. The V and J ends lost 3 bases and 4 bases respectively, with 16 bases between them. The CDR3: CASSPPMTGAYEQYF. Written as DNA, the CDR3 is TGTGCCAGCTCACCCCCGATGACAGGAGCTTACGAGCAGTACTTC.

In this sample, this clonotype turned up a few times. This chain uses TRBV20-1 with TRBJ2-1, with a weak D call TRBD1 (8 bases). Looked up from germline, CDR1 is DFQATT and CDR2 is SNEGSKA (reference sequence). The CDR3 spans 15 residues. The V and J ends lost 3 bases and 10 bases respectively, with 22 bases between them. The CDR3 DNA reads as TGCAGTGCTAGGGCCGCAGGGGGCCGGCGGGGGGAGCAGTTCTTC. Translating gives CSARAAGGRRGEQFF.

This clonotype was recorded at least ten times. The rearrangement links TRBV7-9 to TRBJ2-2; D perhaps matches TRBD1 (6 bases). V was shortened by 5 bases and J by 1 base, with 14 bases between the two germline ends. This CDR3 comprises 16 residues. Germline CDR1 reads SEHNR; CDR2 reads FQNEAQ (reference sequence). CDR3 sequence reads: CASSTITGRNTGELFF. The CDR3 nucleotides are TGTGCCAGCAGCACTATTACAGGGCGGAACACCGGGGAGCTGTTTTTT.